The 2 T cell receptor beta chains below were found in one sample sequenced in a study of blood T cell repertoires in COVID-19. Here immunoSEQ multiplex PCR was the method, and the copy in TCRdb shows in-frame clones only, minus some. Here the sample spans 160,000 or so clones, roughly four fifths being singletons. What was sequenced was peripheral blood. The source is a human donor in a cohort sampled during active COVID-19.

CDR3 region: CASSPEGGPGELFF. DNA for the CDR3: TGTGCCAGTAGTCCAGAAGGGGGTCCCGGGGAGCTGTTTTTT. This chain links TRBV19 with TRBJ2-2; possible D gene TRBD1, 6 bases. CDR3 length: 14 amino acids. V was trimmed by 5 bases and J by 6 bases, leaving 13 bases between them. The germline CDR1 and CDR2 sequences are LNHDA and SQIVND (reference sequence).

The chain couples TRBV7-2 to TRBJ1-2, with a weak D call TRBD1 (5 bases). Germline CDR1 reads SGHTA; CDR2 reads FQGNSA. CDR3 length: 15 amino acids. V was pared by 2 bases and J by 4 bases, with 14 bases between. The CDR3 here is CASSLQGRHSYGYTF. The CDR3 nucleotides are TGTGCCAGCAGCTTACAGGGCCGTCATAGCTATGGCTACACCTTC.